The clone carrying this T cell receptor beta chain was recorded once. These data originate in a study of cytomegalovirus exposure and HLA in healthy donors. Germline V CDR1 and CDR2: SGHNT, YENEEA. The CDR3 is 14 amino acids. V lost 7 bases and J 1 base, leaving 11 bases between the germline ends. Repertoires were generated with immunoSEQ multiplex PCR, while TCRdb's copy carries only in-frame clones and drops some. Found here are roughly 330,000 clones, roughly 87% of them singletons; the top ten hold 0.95% to 1.5%. The chain has TRBV11-3 and TRBJ2-4; no firm D call. The sequenced material came from PBMCs. This receptor was obtained from a woman aged 25 to 45 in good health and CMV-seropositive. DNA of the CDR3: TGTGCCAGCACCCCCTTGGGGGCCAAAAACATTCAGTACTTC. This translates into CASTPLGAKNIQYF. Filled out from reference TRBV11-3 and TRBJ2-4, the complete variable domain reads EAGVVQSPRYKIIEKKQPVAFWCNPISGHNTLYWYLQNLGQGPELLIRYENEEAVDDSQLPKDRFSAERLKGVDSTLKIQPAELGDSAVYLCASTPLGAKNIQYFGAGTRLSVL.